A selection of T cell receptor beta chains follows, all from one sample in a study of stem cell transplantation in POMP-related autoinflammatory disease. The method was immunoSEQ multiplex PCR; TCRdb's version includes in-frame clones alone and lacks a portion of them. Of 9,500 to 14,000 clones listed, about 88% are singletons. The sample consisted of CD8+ T cells from PBMCs, taken before stem cell transplantation. These receptor sequences come from a human donor with POMP-related autoinflammation and immune dysregulation (PRAID). The CDR3 runs from the conserved cysteine through the conserved F or W. Fields, in order: clone size, V gene, J gene, CDR3 length, D gene, CDR3 protein, CDR3 DNA. D genes are given only for firm matches. Not all rows give a size; the values are once, few, many and, for expanded clones, a class.

abundance: NA; v_gene: TRBV5-1; j_gene: TRBJ2-7; len: 14; d_gene: TRBD1; CDR3aa: CASSLVGQGYEQYF; CDR3nt: TGCGCCAGCAGCTTGGTCGGACAGGGCTACGAGCAGTACTTC
abundance: NA; v_gene: TRBV27; j_gene: TRBJ2-5; len: 14; d_gene: TRBD1; CDR3aa: CASSNSGGGETQYF; CDR3nt: TGTGCCAGCAGTAACTCAGGGGGTGGAGAGACCCAGTACTTC
abundance: NA; v_gene: TRBV5-1; j_gene: TRBJ1-2; len: 17; d_gene: TRBD1; CDR3aa: CASSASRDRDPFYGYTF; CDR3nt: TGCGCCAGCAGCGCGTCCCGGGACAGGGACCCCTTCTATGGCTACACCTTC
abundance: NA; v_gene: TRBV5-7; j_gene: TRBJ1-2; len: 14; d_gene: NA; CDR3aa: CASSPGGAQYGYTF; CDR3nt: TGTGCCAGCAGTCCCGGAGGGGCTCAATATGGCTACACCTTC
abundance: NA; v_gene: TRBV19; j_gene: TRBJ1-1; len: 16; d_gene: TRBD1; CDR3aa: CASREKQQGGNTEAFF; CDR3nt: TGTGCCAGTAGGGAGAAACAACAGGGGGGGAACACTGAAGCTTTCTTT
abundance: NA; v_gene: TRBV19; j_gene: TRBJ2-3; len: 14; d_gene: NA; CDR3aa: CASSIVASTDTQYF; CDR3nt: TGTGCCAGTAGTATTGTAGCTAGCACAGATACGCAGTATTTT
abundance: NA; v_gene: TRBV28; j_gene: TRBJ1-1; len: 17; d_gene: NA; CDR3aa: CASSLGPGMMVVTEAFF; CDR3nt: TGTGCCAGCAGTTTAGGCCCCGGTATGATGGTCGTCACTGAAGCTTTCTTT
abundance: once; v_gene: TRBV12-5; j_gene: TRBJ2-3; len: 16; d_gene: NA; CDR3aa: CASGLGIRGPPDTQYF; CDR3nt: TGTGCTAGTGGTTTGGGAATCCGGGGGCCCCCAGATACGCAGTATTTT
abundance: NA; v_gene: TRBV19; j_gene: TRBJ1-5; len: 16; d_gene: TRBD1; CDR3aa: CASSVLQGGRNQPQHF; CDR3nt: TGTGCCAGTAGTGTCCTACAGGGGGGCCGCAATCAGCCCCAGCATTTT
abundance: NA; v_gene: TRBV5-5; j_gene: TRBJ2-2; len: 16; d_gene: TRBD1; CDR3aa: CASSIGQGTFTGELFF; CDR3nt: TGTGCCAGCAGCATCGGACAGGGGACGTTCACCGGGGAGCTGTTTTTT
abundance: NA; v_gene: TRBV19; j_gene: TRBJ1-1; len: 13; d_gene: NA; CDR3aa: CASLRTLDTEAFF; CDR3nt: TGTGCCAGCCTCAGGACTCTGGACACTGAAGCTTTCTTT
abundance: NA; v_gene: TRBV27; j_gene: TRBJ1-1; len: 13; d_gene: TRBD1; CDR3aa: CASRDRGRVEAFF; CDR3nt: TGTGCCAGCAGGGACAGGGGGCGGGTTGAAGCTTTCTTT
abundance: NA; v_gene: TRBV6-5; j_gene: TRBJ2-1; len: 15; d_gene: TRBD2; CDR3aa: CASSYDSGRANEQFF; CDR3nt: TGTGCCAGCAGTTACGATAGCGGGAGGGCAAATGAGCAGTTCTTC
abundance: NA; v_gene: TRBV27; j_gene: TRBJ2-5; len: 14; d_gene: NA; CDR3aa: CASSLSSSRETQYF; CDR3nt: TGTGCCAGCAGTTTATCATCTAGCCGAGAGACCCAGTACTTC
abundance: NA; v_gene: TRBV7-8; j_gene: TRBJ2-7; len: 17; d_gene: TRBD2; CDR3aa: CASTTGLAGPIIYEQYF; CDR3nt: TGTGCCAGCACCACCGGACTAGCGGGTCCCATAATCTACGAGCAGTACTTC
abundance: NA; v_gene: TRBV9; j_gene: TRBJ1-1; len: 13; d_gene: NA; CDR3aa: CASSAMYKGEAFF; CDR3nt: TGTGCCAGCAGCGCCATGTATAAGGGTGAAGCTTTCTTT
abundance: NA; v_gene: TRBV7-9; j_gene: TRBJ2-2; len: 19; d_gene: TRBD1; CDR3aa: CASVDGTAWGQGAPGELFF; CDR3nt: TGTGCCAGCGTCGACGGGACGGCTTGGGGACAGGGCGCCCCCGGGGAGCTGTTTTTT
abundance: NA; v_gene: TRBV5-8; j_gene: TRBJ2-5; len: 14; d_gene: NA; CDR3aa: CASSPLGAGETQYF; CDR3nt: TGTGCCAGCAGCCCCTTGGGGGCCGGGGAGACCCAGTACTTC
abundance: NA; v_gene: TRBV7-8; j_gene: TRBJ1-2; len: 17; d_gene: NA; CDR3aa: CASSLIREGRGYYGYTF; CDR3nt: TGTGCCAGCAGCTTAATCCGCGAGGGGCGCGGGTACTATGGCTACACCTTC
abundance: NA; v_gene: TRBV28; j_gene: TRBJ2-1; len: 17; d_gene: TRBD2; CDR3aa: CASSLSGTSWGRDEQFF; CDR3nt: TGTGCCAGCAGTTTAAGCGGGACTAGTTGGGGTAGGGATGAGCAGTTCTTC
abundance: NA; v_gene: TRBV9; j_gene: TRBJ2-3; len: 19; d_gene: TRBD2; CDR3aa: CASSRQTGGSSGSTDTQYF; CDR3nt: TGTGCCAGCAGCAGACAAACCGGGGGGAGTAGCGGGAGCACAGATACGCAGTATTTT
abundance: NA; v_gene: TRBV30; j_gene: TRBJ2-1; len: 13; d_gene: TRBD1; CDR3aa: CATPGQGYNEQFF; CDR3nt: TGTGCCACGCCGGGACAGGGGTACAATGAGCAGTTCTTC
abundance: NA; v_gene: TRBV19; j_gene: TRBJ1-2; len: 15; d_gene: NA; CDR3aa: CASSIVPGVNYGYTF; CDR3nt: TGTGCCAGTAGTATAGTTCCGGGCGTTAACTATGGCTACACCTTC
abundance: NA; v_gene: TRBV9; j_gene: TRBJ2-7; len: 14; d_gene: NA; CDR3aa: CASSVRWENYEQYF; CDR3nt: TGTGCCAGCAGCGTGCGGTGGGAGAACTACGAGCAGTACTTC
abundance: few; v_gene: TRBV19; j_gene: TRBJ1-3; len: 15; d_gene: NA; CDR3aa: CASRSTGSSGNTIYF; CDR3nt: TGTGCCAGCAGGTCTACAGGGAGCTCTGGAAACACCATATATTTT
abundance: few; v_gene: TRBV2; j_gene: TRBJ2-2; len: 17; d_gene: NA; CDR3aa: CASSEYVGSLNTGELFF; CDR3nt: TGTGCCAGCAGTGAATATGTGGGTTCCTTGAACACCGGGGAGCTGTTTTTT
abundance: NA; v_gene: TRBV19; j_gene: TRBJ2-2; len: 15; d_gene: NA; CDR3aa: CASTPGNLATGELFF; CDR3nt: TGTGCCAGTACCCCTGGTAATCTTGCCACCGGGGAGCTGTTTTTT
abundance: NA; v_gene: TRBV29-1; j_gene: TRBJ2-7; len: 16; d_gene: TRBD2; CDR3aa: CSVEARTSGSSYEQYF; CDR3nt: TGCAGCGTTGAGGCCCGGACTAGCGGGAGTTCCTACGAGCAGTACTTC
abundance: NA; v_gene: TRBV5-5; j_gene: TRBJ2-3; len: 16; d_gene: NA; CDR3aa: CASSVADGGWLATQYF; CDR3nt: TGTGCCAGCAGCGTGGCCGATGGAGGGTGGCTAGCTACGCAGTATTTT
abundance: NA; v_gene: TRBV25-1; j_gene: TRBJ1-6; len: 16; d_gene: NA; CDR3aa: CASSERDIPYNSPLHF; CDR3nt: TGTGCCAGCAGTGAAAGGGACATCCCCTATAATTCACCCCTCCACTTT
abundance: NA; v_gene: TRBV4-1; j_gene: TRBJ2-1; len: 14; d_gene: NA; CDR3aa: CASSHPGRGNEQFF; CDR3nt: TGCGCCAGCAGCCATCCAGGCAGGGGCAATGAGCAGTTCTTC
abundance: NA; v_gene: TRBV28; j_gene: TRBJ2-2; len: 13; d_gene: NA; CDR3aa: CASSFGGGGELFF; CDR3nt: TGTGCCAGCAGTTTTGGGGGAGGCGGGGAGCTGTTTTTT
abundance: NA; v_gene: TRBV19; j_gene: TRBJ1-5; len: 13; d_gene: TRBD1; CDR3aa: CASSTGVNQPQHF; CDR3nt: TGTGCCAGTTCGACAGGGGTCAATCAGCCCCAGCATTTT
abundance: NA; v_gene: TRBV9; j_gene: TRBJ1-2; len: 14; d_gene: NA; CDR3aa: CASSVSGRTPGYTF; CDR3nt: TGTGCCAGCAGCGTAAGTGGTAGAACGCCTGGCTACACCTTC
abundance: NA; v_gene: TRBV5-1; j_gene: TRBJ1-2; len: 15; d_gene: NA; CDR3aa: CASSLLGQNNYGYTF; CDR3nt: TGCGCCAGCAGCTTACTAGGACAGAACAACTATGGCTACACCTTC
abundance: NA; v_gene: TRBV30; j_gene: TRBJ1-1; len: 15; d_gene: TRBD1; CDR3aa: CAWTYPGTGDTEAFF; CDR3nt: TGTGCCTGGACCTATCCCGGGACAGGGGACACTGAAGCTTTCTTT